This T cell receptor beta chain is drawn from a study of pediatric ulcerative colitis. Ulcerative colitis patients received no immunosuppressive medication before the diagnostic colonoscopy. Blood was drawn at the time of colonoscopy. This was a survey-level run. The method was immunoSEQ multiplex PCR; TCRdb's version includes in-frame clones alone and lacks a portion of them. The sample consists of around 64,000 clones, about three quarters of them appearing once. About this clone: The antigen remains undetermined.

Points from the study as a whole: Two rectal CDR3 clonotypes occurred in all ulcerative colitis patients.

Germline V lookup: CDR1 SGDLS, CDR2 YYNGEE. This CDR3 spans 13 amino acids. V gave up 4 bases and J gave up 15 bases; unmatched junction bases: 12. The sample was blood. This sequence was found in a boy aged 10-17 years with moderate ulcerative colitis. The chain uses TRBV9 and TRBJ1-5, with 8 nucleotides matching TRBD1. CDR3 amino acids: CASSPSTGDIRHF. Here the CDR3 DNA reads TGTGCCAGCAGCCCATCGACAGGGGATATTAGGCATTTT. Filled out from reference TRBV9 and TRBJ1-5, the complete variable domain reads DSGVTQTPKHLITATGQRVTLRCSPRSGDLSVYWYQQSLDQGLQFLIQYYNGEERAKGNILERFSAQQFPDLHSELNLSSLELGDSALYFCASSPSTGDIRHFGDGTRLSIL.